The clone carrying this T cell receptor (beta chain) was seen just once. Its antigen is still unknown. There are 13 residues in the CDR3. Germline CDR1 SEHNR, CDR2 FQNEAQ (reference sequence). V lost 7 bases and J lost 1, with 11 bases in between. The data derive from a study of T cell responses to AZD1222 COVID-19 vaccine. Whole-study context: Second doses were pooled across both intervals (about 4 or about 12 weeks). Findings of the study overall: Just 6 or 7 people given AZD1222 tested seropositive at baseline. Following two doses of AZD1222, Spike-specific TCR breadth and depth rose.

Clones were read by immunoSEQ multiplex PCR, and TCRdb kept only the in-frame ones, dropping some. The sample lists roughly 93,000 clones, roughly nine tenths seen once, with 20% to 30% in the top ten. The rearrangement uses TRBV7-9 and TRBJ2-7; a possible D gene is TRBD2 (5 bases). The TCR originated in an adult in good health. The specimen was peripheral blood, collected on day 0 of AZD1222 vaccination. The CDR3 nucleotides read TGTGCCAGCACCGATGGAGGATCCTACGAGCAGTACTTC. Translating gives CASTDGGSYEQYF.